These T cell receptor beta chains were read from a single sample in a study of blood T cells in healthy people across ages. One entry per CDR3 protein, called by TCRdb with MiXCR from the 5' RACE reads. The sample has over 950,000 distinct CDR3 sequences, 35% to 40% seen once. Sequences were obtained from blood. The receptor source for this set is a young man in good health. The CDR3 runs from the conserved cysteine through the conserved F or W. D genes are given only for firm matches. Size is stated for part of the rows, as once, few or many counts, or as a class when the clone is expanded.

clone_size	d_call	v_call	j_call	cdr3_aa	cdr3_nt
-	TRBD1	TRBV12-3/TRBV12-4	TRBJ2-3	CAIGQGTTDTQYF	TGTGCCATCGGACAGGGGACGACAGATACGCAGTATTTT
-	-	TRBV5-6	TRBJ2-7	CASSLGPKKRLSNEQYF	TGTGCCAGCAGCTTGGGGCCGAAAAAGCGCCTTTCCAACGAGCAGTACTTC
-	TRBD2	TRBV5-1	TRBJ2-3	CASSSTTGGPDTQYF	TGCGCCAGCAGCTCAACAACGGGGGGGCCAGATACGCAGTATTTT
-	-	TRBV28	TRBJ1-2	CASSLSEYYGYTF	TGTGCCAGCAGTTTATCAGAGTACTATGGCTACACCTTC
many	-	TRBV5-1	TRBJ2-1	CASSSSGYDEQFF	TGCGCCAGCAGCTCATCTGGGTACGATGAGCAGTTCTTC
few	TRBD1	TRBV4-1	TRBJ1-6	CASSQDRGRDSPLHF	TGCGCCAGCAGCCAGGACAGGGGGCGAGATTCACCCCTCCACTTT
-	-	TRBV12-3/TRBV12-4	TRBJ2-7	CASSPSGRPYEQYF	TGTGCCAGCAGTCCATCTGGGCGCCCCTACGAGCAGTACTTC
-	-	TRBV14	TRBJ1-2	CASSQSERAGYGYTF	TGTGCCAGCAGCCAATCCGAAAGGGCTGGCTATGGCTACACCTTC
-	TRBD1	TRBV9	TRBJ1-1	CASSSVRGQGSEAFF	TGTGCCAGCAGCTCTGTTAGGGGACAGGGTTCTGAAGCTTTCTTT
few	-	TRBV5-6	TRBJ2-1	CASSLEYGGNEQFF	TGTGCCAGCAGCTTGGAGTACGGGGGCAATGAGCAGTTCTTC
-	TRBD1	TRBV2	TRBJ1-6	CASGQTGARSYNSPLHF	TGTGCCAGCGGGCAGACAGGGGCCCGCTCCTATAATTCACCCCTCCACTTT
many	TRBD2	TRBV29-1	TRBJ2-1	CSAKLAGIYNEQFF	TGCAGCGCCAAACTAGCGGGGATCTACAATGAGCAGTTCTTC
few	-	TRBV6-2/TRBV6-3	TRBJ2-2	CASRAGGPSGELFF	TGTGCCAGCAGGGCCGGGGGCCCTTCCGGGGAGCTGTTTTTT
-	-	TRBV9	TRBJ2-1	CASSVAGMGEQFF	TGTGCCAGCAGCGTAGCAGGCATGGGTGAGCAGTTCTTC
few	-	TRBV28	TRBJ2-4	CASSNLAKNIQYF	TGTGCCAGCAGCAATCTAGCCAAAAACATTCAGTACTTC
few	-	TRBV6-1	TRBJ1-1	CASSEAAPNTEAFF	TGTGCCAGCAGTGAAGCCGCTCCGAACACTGAAGCTTTCTTT
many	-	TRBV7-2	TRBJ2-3	CASSSGLFTDTQYF	TGTGCCAGCAGCTCGGGACTTTTCACAGATACGCAGTATTTT
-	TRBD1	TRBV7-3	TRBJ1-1	CASSLQGVKNTEAFF	TGTGCCAGCAGCTTACAGGGGGTGAAGAACACTGAAGCTTTCTTT
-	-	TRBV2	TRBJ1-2	CASREALGAAYGYTF	TGTGCCAGCAGGGAAGCGCTAGGGGCTGCTTATGGCTACACCTTC
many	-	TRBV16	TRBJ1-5	CASSPTGRYNQPQHF	TGTGCCAGCAGCCCTACTGGACGTTACAATCAGCCCCAGCATTTT
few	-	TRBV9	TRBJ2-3	CASSVGEIWADTQYF	TGTGCCAGCAGCGTAGGGGAAATTTGGGCAGATACGCAGTATTTT
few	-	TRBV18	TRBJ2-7	CASSRGPTNHEQYF	TGTGCCAGCTCACGAGGACCCACCAACCACGAGCAGTACTTC
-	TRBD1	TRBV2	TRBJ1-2	CARSGLRTGVNYGYTF	TGTGCCCGCAGTGGCCTCAGGACAGGGGTTAACTATGGCTACACCTTC
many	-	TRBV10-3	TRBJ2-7	CAISDGNMDEQYF	TGTGCCATCAGTGACGGGAATATGGACGAGCAGTACTTC
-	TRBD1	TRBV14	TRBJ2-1	CASSRGTGGVNEQFF	TGTGCCAGCAGCCGGGGGACAGGGGGAGTCAATGAGCAGTTCTTC
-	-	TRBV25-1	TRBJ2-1	CASSVGGPSEQFF	TGTGCCAGCAGTGTAGGGGGGCCAAGTGAGCAGTTCTTC
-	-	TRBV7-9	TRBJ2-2	CASSLSPRFGGLFF	TGTGCCAGCAGTTTAAGTCCCAGGTTTGGGGGGCTGTTTTTT
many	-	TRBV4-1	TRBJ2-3	CASSQDPPTTSTDTQYF	TGCGCCAGCAGCCAAGATCCGCCAACCACTAGCACAGATACGCAGTATTTT
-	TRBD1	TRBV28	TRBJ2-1	CASLRQGLGNEQFF	TGTGCCAGCTTGCGACAGGGTTTGGGAAATGAGCAGTTCTTC
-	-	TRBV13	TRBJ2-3	CASNLRDDNTDAQYF	TGTGCCAGCAACCTCCGGGACGACAACACAGATGCGCAGTATTTT
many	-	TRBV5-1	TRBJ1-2	CASSLWTATYGYTF	TGCGCCAGCTCCCTATGGACAGCCACCTATGGCTACACCTTC
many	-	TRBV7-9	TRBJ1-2	CASSLQANYGYTF	TGTGCCAGCAGCTTACAGGCCAACTATGGCTACACCTTC
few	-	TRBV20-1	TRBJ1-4	CSAAGPMRGNEKLFF	TGCAGTGCTGCGGGACCGATGAGGGGGAATGAAAAACTGTTTTTT
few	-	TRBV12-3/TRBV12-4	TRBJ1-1	CASSLGRVAFF	TGTGCCAGCAGTTTAGGCCGGGTAGCTTTCTTT
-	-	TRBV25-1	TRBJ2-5	CASTLRGGPGQETQYF	TGTGCCAGCACCTTAAGGGGGGGACCGGGCCAAGAGACCCAGTACTTC
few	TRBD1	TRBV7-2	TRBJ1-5	CASSSWTGIHYSNQPQHF	TGTGCCAGCAGCTCCTGGACAGGGATTCATTATAGCAATCAGCCCCAGCATTTT
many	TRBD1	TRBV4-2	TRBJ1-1	CASSQGQGSTEAFF	TGTGCCAGCAGCCAGGGACAGGGTAGCACTGAAGCTTTCTTT